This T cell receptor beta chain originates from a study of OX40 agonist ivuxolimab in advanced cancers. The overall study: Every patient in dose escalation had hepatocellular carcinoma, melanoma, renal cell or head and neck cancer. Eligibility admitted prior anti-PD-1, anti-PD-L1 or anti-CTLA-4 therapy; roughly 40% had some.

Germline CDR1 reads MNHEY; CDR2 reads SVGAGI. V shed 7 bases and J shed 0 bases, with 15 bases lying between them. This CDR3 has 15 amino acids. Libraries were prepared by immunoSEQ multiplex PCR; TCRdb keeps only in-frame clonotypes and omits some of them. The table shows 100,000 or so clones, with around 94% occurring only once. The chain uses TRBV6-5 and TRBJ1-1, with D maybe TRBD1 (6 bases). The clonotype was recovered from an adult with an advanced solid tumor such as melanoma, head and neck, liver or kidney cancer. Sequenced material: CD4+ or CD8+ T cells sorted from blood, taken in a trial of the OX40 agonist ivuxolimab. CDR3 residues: CASTARGAVNTEAFF. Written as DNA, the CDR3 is TGTGCCAGCACGGCTCGGGGGGCCGTGAACACTGAAGCTTTCTTT.